This T cell receptor (beta chain) derives from a study of shared clonotypes between healthy human individuals. Note on this clone: This sample includes further DNA sequences coding for the same CDR3.

Selected positively for CCR7 and CD45RO-negative, naive CD8 cells excluded terminally differentiated effector memory CD45RA+ cells. Trimming cost V 6 bases and J 0 bases, with 8 bases left between them. CDR1 MNHEY and CDR2 SMNVEV come from the germline V gene (reference sequence). The CDR3 totals 13 residues. The repertoire was sequenced with immunoSEQ multiplex PCR; TCRdb's copy has only in-frame clones and lacks some. The sample holds some 2,000,000 clones, approximately 94% seen once. Sequencing used naive CD8+ T cells sorted from blood. V is TRBV27 and J is TRBJ2-5; D is ambiguous. This TCR was sampled from a man between 18 and 29 years old in good health. This CDR3 is CASSLGYQETQYF. CDR3 bases: TGTGCCAGCAGCTTGGGTTACCAAGAGACCCAGTACTTC.